This T cell receptor (beta chain) comes out of a study of blood T cells in healthy people across ages. Study overall: Template switching recovered approximately one barcoded beta molecule for every two T cells.

Combining a sample-barcoded 5' primer with a J-beta primer mix, a second PCR ran for roughly 6 to 12 cycles. The authors tagged each cDNA molecule using a template-switch adaptor with 12 random nucleotides. TCRdb ran MiXCR on the 5' RACE reads and lists one entry per CDR3 protein. Of hundreds of thousands of distinct CDR3 sequences in the sample, about 21% were seen once. Trimming at V came to 2 bases and at J to 2 bases, leaving 5 bases not matched to a gene. This CDR3 has 16 residues. Per the germline V gene, CDR1 is SGHRS and CDR2 is YFSETQ. Sample: blood. V and J are TRBV5-1 and TRBJ2-3, with TRBD2 matching 10 bases. The TCR was taken from a man aged 70 or older in good health. The CDR3 DNA reads as TGCGCCAGCAGCTTTACTAGCGGGGTTAACACAGATACGCAGTATTTT. Its translation: CASSFTSGVNTDTQYF.